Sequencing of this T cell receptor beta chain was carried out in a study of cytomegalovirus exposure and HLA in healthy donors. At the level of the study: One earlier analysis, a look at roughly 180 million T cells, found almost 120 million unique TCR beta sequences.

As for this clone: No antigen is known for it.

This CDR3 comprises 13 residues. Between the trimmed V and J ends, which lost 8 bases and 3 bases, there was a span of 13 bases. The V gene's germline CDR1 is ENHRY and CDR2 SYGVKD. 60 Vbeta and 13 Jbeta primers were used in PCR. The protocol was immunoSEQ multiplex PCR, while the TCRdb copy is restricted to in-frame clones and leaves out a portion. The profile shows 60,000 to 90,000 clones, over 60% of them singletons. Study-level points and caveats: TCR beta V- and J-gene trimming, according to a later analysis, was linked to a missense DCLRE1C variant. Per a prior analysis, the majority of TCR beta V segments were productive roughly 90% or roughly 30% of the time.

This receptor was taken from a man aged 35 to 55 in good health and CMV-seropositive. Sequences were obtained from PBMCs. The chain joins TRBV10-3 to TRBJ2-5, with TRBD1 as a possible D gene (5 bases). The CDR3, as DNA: TGTGCCATCGGACAAGGGCTAGAAGAGACCCAGTACTTC. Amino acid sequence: CAIGQGLEETQYF.